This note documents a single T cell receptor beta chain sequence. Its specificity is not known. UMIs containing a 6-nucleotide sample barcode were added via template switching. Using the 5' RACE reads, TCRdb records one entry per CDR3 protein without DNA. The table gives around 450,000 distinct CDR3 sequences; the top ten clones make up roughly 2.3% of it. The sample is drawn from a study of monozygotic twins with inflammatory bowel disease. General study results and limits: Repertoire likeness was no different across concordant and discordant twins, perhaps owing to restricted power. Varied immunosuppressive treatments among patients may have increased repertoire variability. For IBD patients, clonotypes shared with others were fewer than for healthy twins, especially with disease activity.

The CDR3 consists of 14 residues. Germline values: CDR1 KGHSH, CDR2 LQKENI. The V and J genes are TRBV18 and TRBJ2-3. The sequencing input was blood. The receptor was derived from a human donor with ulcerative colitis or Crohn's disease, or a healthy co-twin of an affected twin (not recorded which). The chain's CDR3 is CASSPYLSTDTQYF.